This TCR beta chain originates from a study of blood T cell repertoires in COVID-19. Study summary: From the United States, Italy and Spain came samples of acute and convalescent COVID-19.

Profiled with immunoSEQ multiplex PCR; TCRdb holds only in-frame clones, not every one. Among tens of thousands of clones listed, around 84% were seen once. The trim removed 3 bases at V and 0 bases at J, leaving 5 bases unmatched. The CDR3 contains 17 residues. CDR1 is KGHSH and CDR2 is LQKENI in the germline V gene. This clone appeared once. V usage is TRBV18 and J usage is TRBJ2-5; 12 bases are a match to TRBD2. The TCR was taken from a woman older than 75 in a cohort sampled during active or convalescent COVID-19. Sequencing input: peripheral blood. CDR3 DNA sequence: TGTGCCAGCTCACCCCTCGGGACTAGCGGGTACCAAGAGACCCAGTACTTC. Its translation: CASSPLGTSGYQETQYF.